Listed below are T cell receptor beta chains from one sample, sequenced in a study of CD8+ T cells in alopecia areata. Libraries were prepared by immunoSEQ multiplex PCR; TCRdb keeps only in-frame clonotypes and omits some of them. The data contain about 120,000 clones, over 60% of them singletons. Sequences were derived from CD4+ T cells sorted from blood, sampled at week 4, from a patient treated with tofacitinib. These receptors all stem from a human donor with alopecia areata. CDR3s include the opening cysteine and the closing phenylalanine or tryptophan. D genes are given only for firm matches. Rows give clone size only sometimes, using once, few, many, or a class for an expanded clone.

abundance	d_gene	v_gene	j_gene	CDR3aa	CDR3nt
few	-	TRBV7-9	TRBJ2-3	CASSSQDTQYF	TGTGCCAGCAGCTCGCAAGATACGCAGTATTTT
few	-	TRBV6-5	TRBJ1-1	CASSSPLLNKEAFF	TGTGCCAGCAGTAGTCCACTCTTGAACAAGGAAGCTTTCTTT
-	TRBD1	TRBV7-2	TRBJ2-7	CASSTTGQGPRDYEQYF	TGTGCCAGCAGCACCACCGGACAGGGACCTCGAGATTACGAGCAGTACTTC
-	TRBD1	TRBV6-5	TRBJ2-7	CASSYETGYEQYF	TGTGCCAGCAGTTACGAGACAGGGTACGAGCAGTACTTC
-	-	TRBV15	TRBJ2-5	CATSRERGPPWETQYF	TGTGCCACCAGCAGAGAACGGGGGCCCCCTTGGGAGACCCAGTACTTC
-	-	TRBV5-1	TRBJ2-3	CASSFGESTDTQYF	TGCGCCAGCAGCTTCGGAGAGAGCACAGATACGCAGTATTTT
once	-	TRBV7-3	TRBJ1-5	CASSFRPNTPQHF	TGTGCCAGCAGTTTTAGACCCAATACTCCCCAGCATTTT
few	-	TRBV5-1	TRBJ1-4	CASSLGNSNEGEKLFF	TGCGCCAGCAGCTTGGGTAACAGCAACGAGGGAGAAAAACTGTTTTTT
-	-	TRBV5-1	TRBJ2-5	CASSKFVSSKETQYF	TGCGCCAGCAGCAAGTTTGTCAGTTCGAAAGAGACCCAGTACTTC
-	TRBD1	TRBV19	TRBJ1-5	CASSTTGGNQPQHF	TGTGCCAGTAGTACCACAGGGGGCAATCAGCCCCAGCATTTT
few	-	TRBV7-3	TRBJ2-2	CASSLRGGAGGELFF	TGTGCCAGCAGCTTACGTGGGGGCGCAGGCGGGGAGCTGTTTTTT
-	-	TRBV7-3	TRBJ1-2	CASSLTGGQTNGYTF	TGTGCCAGCAGCTTAACTGGCGGACAGACGAATGGCTACACCTTC
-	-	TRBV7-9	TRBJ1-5	CASSLENQPQHF	TGTGCCAGCAGCTTAGAGAATCAGCCCCAGCATTTT
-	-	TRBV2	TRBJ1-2	CASMGRDAHTNYGYTF	TGTGCCAGCATGGGCAGGGACGCACATACTAACTATGGCTACACCTTC
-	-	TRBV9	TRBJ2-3	CASRGSTDTQYF	TGTGCCAGCCGGGGATCCACAGATACGCAGTATTTT
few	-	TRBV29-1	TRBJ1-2	CSVERVYGYTF	TGCAGCGTTGAAAGGGTCTATGGCTACACCTTC
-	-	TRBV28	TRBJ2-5	CASSLISREETQYF	TGTGCCAGCAGTTTAATATCCAGGGAGGAGACCCAGTACTTC
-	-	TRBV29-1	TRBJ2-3	CSVRAGGTDTQYF	TGCAGCGTTCGGGCAGGGGGCACAGATACGCAGTATTTT
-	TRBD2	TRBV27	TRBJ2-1	CASSLLPGTSGSYNEQFF	TGTGCCAGCAGTTTACTCCCCGGGACTAGCGGCTCCTACAATGAGCAGTTCTTC
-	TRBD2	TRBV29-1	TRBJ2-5	CSGGLAGDRAETQYF	TGCAGCGGGGGACTAGCGGGGGACCGCGCAGAGACCCAGTACTTC
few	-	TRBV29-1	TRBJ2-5	CSVEARRGQETQYF	TGCAGCGTTGAAGCTCGCCGAGGTCAAGAGACCCAGTACTTC
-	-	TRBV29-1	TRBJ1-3	CSVGESSGNTIYF	TGCAGCGTTGGAGAAAGCTCTGGAAACACCATATATTTT
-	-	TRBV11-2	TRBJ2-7	CASSLGRTYEQYF	TGTGCCAGCAGCTTAGGGCGGACCTACGAGCAGTACTTC
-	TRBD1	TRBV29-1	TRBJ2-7	CSVERTGLEQYF	TGCAGCGTTGAAAGGACAGGACTCGAGCAGTACTTC
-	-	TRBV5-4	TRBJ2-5	CASSLGAQETQYF	TGTGCCAGCAGCTTGGGGGCTCAAGAGACCCAGTACTTC
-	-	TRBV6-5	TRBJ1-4	CASSYNGADPTRLFF	TGTGCCAGCAGTTACAATGGGGCCGATCCGACGAGACTGTTTTTT
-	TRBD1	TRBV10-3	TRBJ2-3	CAISTRQGDTQYF	TGTGCCATCAGTACTAGACAGGGGGATACGCAGTATTTT
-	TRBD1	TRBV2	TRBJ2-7	CASEQQGREQYF	TGTGCCAGCGAACAACAGGGGCGTGAGCAGTACTTC
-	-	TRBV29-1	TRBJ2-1	CSVGVTSDNEQFF	TGCAGCGTTGGGGTTACTTCCGACAATGAGCAGTTCTTC
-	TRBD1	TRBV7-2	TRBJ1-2	CASSSDRGLITLYGYTF	TGTGCCAGCAGCTCGGACAGGGGACTCATCACCCTCTATGGCTACACCTTC
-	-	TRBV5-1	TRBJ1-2	CASATEGNYGYTF	TGCGCCAGTGCGACAGAGGGGAACTATGGCTACACCTTC
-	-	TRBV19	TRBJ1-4	CASTGPANEKLFF	TGTGCCAGTACAGGTCCCGCGAATGAAAAACTGTTTTTT
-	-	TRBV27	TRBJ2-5	CASRKTRGGETQYF	TGTGCCAGCAGGAAGACTAGAGGGGGGGAGACCCAGTACTTC
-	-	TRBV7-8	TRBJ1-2	CASRLGHLEGYTF	TGTGCCAGCAGACTCGGACACTTGGAGGGCTACACCTTC
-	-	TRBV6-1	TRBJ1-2	CASSEGQVF	TGTGCCAGCAGTGAAGGGCAAGTCTTC